The 27 T cell receptor beta chains reported below all come from one sample, sequenced in a study of a mutant IDH1 vaccine in newly diagnosed glioma. Noted time point: week 5, during vaccination. It was 300 ug of mutant IDH1 20-mer peptide that made up each vaccine dose, given with topical imiquimod. Sequencing used immunoSEQ multiplex PCR; TCRdb keeps in-frame clones, though not all of them. Of around 51,000 clones in the sample, approximately 78% are singletons; the top ten hold less than 2%. Antigens of these TCRs are unknown. The sequencing here drew on PBMCs, taken from a glioma patient whose treatment included an IDH1 peptide vaccine. Every receptor here comes from a woman between 40 and 55 years old with glioma.

This clone was seen more than once but under ten times. The chain recombines TRBV18 with TRBJ1-1; D gene unclear. The CDR3 is 13 residues long. Germline CDR1 and CDR2: KGHSH and LQKENI. Trimming cost V 5 bases and J 1 base, with 8 bases left between them. CDR3: CASSTKPNTEAFF. CDR3 nucleotide sequence: TGTGCCAGCTCAACAAAGCCGAACACTGAAGCTTTCTTT.

The V and J genes are TRBV30 and TRBJ1-2; the D is unclear. Per germline, CDR1 GTSNPN and CDR2 SVGIG (reference sequence). Trimming took off 2 bases at V and 8 bases at J, with 18 bases between the two ends. This CDR3 region has 14 residues. CDR3 sequence: CAWSHPRGVGGYTF. CDR3 bases: TGTGCCTGGAGTCACCCCCGAGGCGTCGGAGGCTACACCTTC.

The gene calls are TRBV7-2 and TRBJ1-5; D not certain. V was clipped by 5 bases and J by 3 bases, with 11 bases between them. CDR3 length: 14 amino acids. CDR1 is SGHTA and CDR2 is FQGNSA in the germline V gene. CDR3 DNA: TGTGCCAGCAGCATCGACGGCTCCAATCAGCCCCAGCATTTT. Translation: CASSIDGSNQPQHF.

The chain is built from TRBV5-6 and TRBJ1-5; a weak D match, TRBD1 (5 bases). The V end lost 0 bases, the J end lost 1 base, and 8 bases lay between the germline ends. Germline lookup yields CDR1 SGHDT and CDR2 YYEEEE. The CDR3 totals 15 residues. CDR3 sequence reads: CASSLGGDSNQPQHF. CDR3 nucleotides: TGTGCCAGCAGCTTGGGGGGGGACAGCAATCAGCCCCAGCATTTT.

The J gene is TRBJ1-2, the V gene TRBV14; D gene unclear. Between the trimmed V and J ends, which lost 2 bases and 6 bases, there was a span of 16 bases. The V gene's germline CDR1 is SGHDN and CDR2 FVKESK. There are 15 residues in the CDR3. For the CDR3, the DNA is TGTGCCAGCAGCCAATTACTGAATTCCGAGCATGGCTACACCTTC. It encodes CASSQLLNSEHGYTF. The whole variable domain, remainder taken from reference TRBV14 and TRBJ1-2, is EAGVTQFPSHSVIEKGQTVTLRCDPISGHDNLYWYRRVMGKEIKFLLHFVKESKQDESGMPNNRFLAERTGGTYSTLKVQPAELEDSGVYFCASSQLLNSEHGYTFGSGTRLTVV.

The genes are TRBV4-1 and TRBJ2-7; D is uncertain. Germline loops: CDR1 MGHRA, CDR2 YSYEKL. The V end lost 3 bases, the J end lost 6 bases, and 18 bases lay between the germline ends. CDR3 length: 15 amino acids. CDR3 bases: TGCGCCAGCAGCCATTTAACCCAGCAAGGTGTCGAGCAGTACTTC. As protein: CASSHLTQQGVEQYF.

The rearrangement uses TRBV6-6 and TRBJ1-6; D unresolved. The CDR3 has 11 residues. The V and J ends lost 5 bases and 14 bases respectively, with 10 bases between them. CDR1 and CDR2 from the germline V gene are MNHNY and SVGAGI (reference sequence). The chain's CDR3 is CASSTPPALHF. DNA of the CDR3: TGTGCCAGCAGTACTCCCCCGGCCCTCCACTTT.

This chain joins TRBV5-6 and TRBJ1-1; D is possibly TRBD1 (6 bases). Per the germline V gene, CDR1 is SGHDT and CDR2 is YYEEEE. The CDR3 consists of 16 residues. The V and J ends lost 6 bases and 1 base respectively, with 19 bases between them. This chain's CDR3 is CASMLVGGDSNTEAFF. CDR3 in DNA: TGTGCCAGCATGCTGGTCGGGGGCGATTCGAACACTGAAGCTTTCTTT.

The V call is TRBV7-9, the J call TRBJ2-7; no reliable D call. Germline V lookup: CDR1 SEHNR, CDR2 FQNEAQ (reference sequence). This CDR3 comprises 15 residues. Trimming shortened V by 4 bases and J by 2 bases, and 15 bases separated the two germline ends. In DNA, the CDR3 is TGTGCCAGCAGCTCGACGGGTCGCATTCCCTACGAGCAGTACTTC. It translates to CASSSTGRIPYEQYF.

The chain employs TRBV4-1 and TRBJ1-5, with 10 bases identical to TRBD1. J gave up 2 bases and V 1 base, and 5 bases lay outside the gene matches. The CDR3 is made up of 17 amino acids. Per germline, CDR1 MGHRA and CDR2 YSYEKL. This chain's CDR3 is CASSQGGQGRGNQPQHF. CDR3 nucleotides: TGCGCCAGCAGCCAAGGGGGACAGGGGAGGGGCAATCAGCCCCAGCATTTT.

The chain couples TRBV30 to TRBJ1-5; D gene uncertain. The V gene's germline CDR1 is GTSNPN and CDR2 SVGIG (reference sequence). This CDR3 comprises 13 residues. V shed 2 bases and J shed 5 bases, with 10 bases lying between them. The CDR3 coding sequence is TGTGCCTGGAGTCCAAAACCATATCAGCCCCAGCATTTT. Its translation is CAWSPKPYQPQHF. Full variable domain (remainder filled in from reference TRBV30 and TRBJ1-5): SQTIHQWPATLVQPVGSPLSLECTVEGTSNPNLYWYRQAAGRGLQLLFYSVGIGQISSEVPQNLSASRPQDRQFILSSKKLLLSDSGFYLCAWSPKPYQPQHFGDGTRLSIL.

This chain links TRBV18 with TRBJ2-7; 10 bases agree with TRBD1. CDR1 and CDR2 from the germline V gene are KGHSH and LQKENI. Trimming cost V 3 bases and J 5 bases; bases outside gene matches: 16. The CDR3 spans 18 residues. CDR3 residues: CASSPGTGVSLVRHEQYF. The CDR3 nucleotides read TGTGCCAGCTCACCCGGGACAGGGGTGAGCTTAGTCCGCCACGAGCAGTACTTC.

The chain recombines TRBV19 with TRBJ2-5; possible D gene TRBD2, 6 bases. Trimming shortened V by 2 bases and J by 4 bases, and 8 bases separated the two germline ends. Germline-derived CDR1 and CDR2 are LNHDA and SQIVND (reference sequence). The CDR3 length is 13 residues. The CDR3 sequence is CASSITGGETQYF. DNA of the CDR3: TGTGCCAGTAGTATAACCGGGGGAGAGACCCAGTACTTC. The full variable domain, its missing parts supplied by reference TRBV19 and TRBJ2-5, is DGGITQSPKYLFRKEGQNVTLSCEQNLNHDAMYWYRQDPGQGLRLIYYSQIVNDFQKGDIAEGYSVSREKKESFPLTVTSAQKNPTAFYLCASSITGGETQYFGPGTRLLVL.

The chain is built from TRBV7-2 and TRBJ2-3; 12 nucleotides line up with TRBD2. The CDR3 runs to 16 residues. CDR1 SGHTA and CDR2 FQGNSA come from the germline V gene. Germline trimming cut 4 bases from V and 5 bases from J; bases unmatched to any gene: 7. The CDR3, as DNA: TGTGCCAGCAGCTCCGGACTAGCGGGGAAGGGAGATACGCAGTATTTT. Translation gives CASSSGLAGKGDTQYF.

The chain employs TRBV6-5 and TRBJ2-4, with 8 bases fitting TRBD1. Germline V CDR1 and CDR2: MNHEY, SVGAGI. This CDR3 is 14 amino acids long. V was pared by 6 bases and J by 9 bases, with 10 bases of the junction left unmatched. CDR3 in amino acids: CASSFGQGTGIQYF. The DNA of the CDR3 is TGTGCCAGCAGCTTCGGACAGGGTACGGGCATTCAGTACTTC.

V is TRBV27 and J is TRBJ2-2; D possibly corresponds to TRBD2 (6 bases). This CDR3 has 14 amino acids. Per the germline V gene, CDR1 is MNHEY and CDR2 is SMNVEV (reference sequence). The V and J ends lost 0 bases and 6 bases respectively, with 8 bases between them. The CDR3 bases are TGTGCCAGCAGTTTATCGGAGGGCCCCGGGGAGCTGTTTTTT. This translates into CASSLSEGPGELFF.

J is TRBJ1-2 and V is TRBV5-1; D is undetermined. V was shortened by 4 bases and J by 1 base, with 5 bases between the two germline ends. The CDR3 has 12 residues. Germline CDR1 and CDR2: SGHRS and YFSETQ. Here the CDR3 reads CASSEGNYGYTF. The CDR3 bases are TGCGCCAGCAGCGAGGGTAACTATGGCTACACCTTC.

The gene calls are TRBV10-2 and TRBJ2-7; no reliable D call. CDR3 size: 11 residues. From germline, CDR1 is WSHSY and CDR2 SAAADI. V lost 4 bases to trimming and J lost 4 bases, with 5 bases between them. The CDR3 loop reads CASSVAYEQYF. CDR3 nucleotides: TGCGCCAGCAGTGTTGCGTACGAGCAGTACTTC.

V gene TRBV7-3 combines with J gene TRBJ1-1, with 8 bases that match TRBD1. From germline, CDR1 is SGHTA and CDR2 FQGTGA. The trim removed 0 bases at V and 5 bases at J, leaving 5 bases unmatched. This CDR3 is 15 amino acids long. This CDR3 reads CASSLTPGGSTEAFF. The CDR3 bases are TGTGCCAGCAGCTTAACCCCAGGGGGCAGTACTGAAGCTTTCTTT.

The genes are TRBV19 and TRBJ1-1; TRBD1 might be the D (5 bases). Trimming left V 7 bases short and J 5 bases short, with 23 bases between. Per germline, CDR1 LNHDA and CDR2 SQIVND (reference sequence). The CDR3 covers 16 residues. CDR3 in amino acids: CASTPLGGGEGTEAFF. The CDR3, as DNA: TGTGCCAGTACCCCACTGGGTGGAGGGGAGGGGACTGAAGCTTTCTTT.

This rearrangement joins TRBV27 to TRBJ1-4; D unresolved. The germline V and J ends were trimmed by 6 bases and 3 bases, with 8 bases remaining between them. The CDR3 spans 13 residues. CDR1 is MNHEY and CDR2 is SMNVEV in the germline V gene (reference sequence). The CDR3 loop is CASRGGSNEKLFF. The CDR3 DNA follows: TGTGCCAGCAGGGGAGGATCTAATGAAAAACTGTTTTTT.

The rearrangement joins TRBV29-1 to TRBJ1-3, with a possible D match to TRBD1 (5 bases). Germline V gene data show CDR1 as SQVTM and CDR2 as ANQGSEA. V lost 0 bases to trimming and J lost 6 bases, with 6 bases between them. This CDR3 spans 12 amino acids. CDR3 DNA: TGCAGCGTTGAAGACAGGGCAAACACCATATATTTT. Protein sequence: CSVEDRANTIYF.

The chain recombines TRBV27 with TRBJ1-2, with no clear D. V was clipped by 3 bases and J by 6 bases, with 20 bases between them. The CDR3 runs to 16 residues. Germline V gene sequence: CDR1 MNHEY, CDR2 SMNVEV (reference sequence). CDR3 nucleotides: TGTGCCAGCAGTTTTGGTTTGGGATTGGAGCTTAATGGCTACACCTTC. Encoded protein: CASSFGLGLELNGYTF.

This clone was observed a few times. V gene TRBV7-9 combines with J gene TRBJ1-5; a weak D match, TRBD1 (5 bases). The V gene's germline CDR1 is SEHNR and CDR2 FQNEAQ (reference sequence). V shed 5 bases and J shed 1 base, with 9 bases lying between them. The CDR3 extends over 14 amino acids. CDR3 in DNA: TGTGCCAGCAGCCTACCAGGGAGCAATCAGCCCCAGCATTTT. Amino acid sequence: CASSLPGSNQPQHF.

The chain recombines TRBV19 with TRBJ2-5, with D tentatively TRBD1 or TRBD2 (7 bases each). Trimming left V 6 bases short and J 5 bases short, with 19 bases between. The CDR3 has 15 residues. Germline CDR1 and CDR2: LNHDA and SQIVND (reference sequence). DNA of the CDR3: TGTGCCAGTAGCTCCGGGACTATCAGGGGGGAGACCCAGTACTTC. Translated, it gives CASSSGTIRGETQYF.

This rearrangement joins TRBV6-6 to TRBJ1-1, with no clear D. Germline loops: CDR1 MNHNY, CDR2 SVGAGI (reference sequence). The CDR3 runs 13 residues. The V gene lost 3 bases and the J gene lost 0 bases, with 5 bases spanning the gap. CDR3 DNA: TGTGCCAGCAGTTATATATTGAACACTGAAGCTTTCTTT. Amino acids: CASSYILNTEAFF.

V gene TRBV6-5 combines with J gene TRBJ1-3; D might be TRBD1 (5 bases). CDR1 and CDR2 (germline): MNHEY, SVGAGI. Trimming took 3 bases from V and 0 from J, leaving 12 bases between them. The CDR3 is made up of 16 amino acids. Written as DNA, the CDR3 is TGTGCCAGCAGTTATGGAGGGACGGCCTCTGGAAACACCATATATTTT. Protein: CASSYGGTASGNTIYF.